Included here is one TCR beta chain sequence, with context. Its antigen is unknown. No qualities accompany the bases; no much larger clone lies one base away. The data are from a study of T cells in Graves' hyperthyroidism and ophthalmopathy (dated by TCRdb to about 2019). Study-wide context: Peripheral blood samples were taken at initial diagnosis, before any treatment was given. The paper describes TCR Vbeta CDR3 sequencing of 120 to 150 peripheral blood samples, made up of 43 ophthalmopathy patients, some 76 hyperthyroidism patients and approximately 17 progressor patients. Following sampling, methimazole starting at 30 mg daily was given to hyperthyroidism patients, and high-dose intravenous methylprednisolone was given to ophthalmopathy patients. The study also compared thyroid tissue and blood T-cell repertoires from about 6 Graves' hyperthyroidism patients. A discovery cohort of about a hundred patients, about 43 with Graves' ophthalmopathy and fewer than 65 with stable Graves' hyperthyroidism, was used to find distinguishing TCR V-J signatures. An independent validation cohort of around 19 hyperthyroidism patients and about 16 patients who later progressed to ophthalmopathy tested prospective prediction of ophthalmopathy. The 95 to 100 discovery patients were randomly split 7:3 into training and test sets. What the study reported, not specific to this receptor: In validation, the model predicted progression to ophthalmopathy a median of about 6.8 months before onset, with about 67% sensitivity and 72.22% specificity. Sample size was not statistically predetermined, and investigators were not blinded to group allocation. Most expanded thyroid clonotypes (frequency above 0.001) were also detected in blood, a finding suggesting that blood repertoires may reflect thyroid immune responses. Ophthalmopathy was separated from stable hyperthyroidism by a 13 V-J signature model, with 85% to 90% sensitivity and about 81% specificity obtained in cross-validation and 80%/75% obtained in testing.

TCR beta CDR3 regions were amplified from RNA transcripts. For the first round of RT-PCR on the TCR CDR3, the HTBI primer set was used together with the Qiagen OneStep RT-PCR kit. Libraries were constructed in a second round of multiplex PCR, after which size selection and purification were performed. Libraries were sequenced paired-end with 100 bp reads on an Illumina HiSeq2000. As for how the authors treated the data: Raw data were processed with SOAPnuke, discarding reads with adapters, uncalled bases, mean Phred below 15, or no exact constant-primer or identifier match. High-quality paired reads were merged using COPE v1.2.5, and each unique nucleotide sequence was defined as a clonotype. Clonotypes were aligned to IMGT TRBV, TRBD and TRBJ reference segments using MiTCR v1.1. The analysis included only V-J combinations with a frequency above 0.0001, which together covered over 98% of the repertoires. A TCS score was defined as the ratio between F50 (clonal expansion) and ExV (chaos), using BLOSUM62-based TCRdist between CDR3 peptides within each V-J. Welch's t-statistics and random forest reduced some 510 V-J features to roughly 13, which were used in a naive Bayes classifier (R e1071). TCRdb reprocessing: public reads trimmed at Q25 with fastp, clones called with MiXCR, in-frame beta chains kept. Every distinct CDR3 protein forms one entry, paired with its most common genes and DNA. None of the V and J calls come from the authors' own analysis; TCRdb made them. This sample lists hundreds of thousands of distinct CDR3 sequences; around 20% were detected once. The biggest ten clones account for 30% to 40% of the sample.

CDR1 and CDR2, looked up from the germline V gene, are SGHTA and FQGNSA. Including cysteine and phenylalanine, the CDR3 has 15 amino acids. The read is trimmed to its CDR3 DNA, 45 bases read in frame from base 1. V loses 5 bases, J loses 2 bases, and the germline ends lie 16 bases apart. Moderately to severely active disease, a Clinical Activity Score of at least 3, a NOSPECS grade of at least 4, and a duration under 3 months were present in ophthalmopathy patients. Exclusion was applied to patients with uncontrolled infections, other autoimmune diseases, pregnancy or lactation. Diagnoses relied on clinical symptoms, serum thyroxine and TRAb, thyroid ultrasound and orbital computed tomography. Ficoll-Paque density gradient centrifugation was used to isolate PBMCs from about 10 ml of fresh peripheral blood. Total RNA was extracted with Trizol reagent, and quality was checked on an Agilent 2100 Bioanalyzer.

The sequencing sample was made of blood. The rearrangement joined TRBV7-2 to TRBJ2-7, with the D assignment possibly TRBD1 or TRBD2, given 6 matching bases for each. This receptor was identified in a man younger than 40 with Graves' ophthalmopathy. The CDR3 here reads CASSRSGATTYEQYF. In nucleotide form, the sequence is TGTGCCAGCAGCCGGTCGGGGGCGACGACCTACGAGCAGTACTTC.